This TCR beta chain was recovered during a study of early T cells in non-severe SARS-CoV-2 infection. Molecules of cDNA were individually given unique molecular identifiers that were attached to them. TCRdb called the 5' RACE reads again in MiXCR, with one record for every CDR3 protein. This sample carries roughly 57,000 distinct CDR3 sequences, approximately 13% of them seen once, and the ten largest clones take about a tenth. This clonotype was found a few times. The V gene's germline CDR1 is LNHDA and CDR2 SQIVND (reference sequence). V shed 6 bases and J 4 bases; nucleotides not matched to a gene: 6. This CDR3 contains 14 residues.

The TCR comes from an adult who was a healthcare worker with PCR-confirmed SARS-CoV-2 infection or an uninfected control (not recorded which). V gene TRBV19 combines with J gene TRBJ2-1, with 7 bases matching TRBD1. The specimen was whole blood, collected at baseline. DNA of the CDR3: TGTGCCAGTAGGCAGACGACAGGGTACAATGAGCAGTTCTTC. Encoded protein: CASRQTTGYNEQFF.